The clone carrying this T cell receptor beta chain appeared many times. Its matching antigen is unknown. This CDR3 comprises 17 residues. The germline V and J ends were trimmed by 0 bases and 4 bases, with 16 bases remaining between them. CDR1 and CDR2 from the germline V gene are LGHNA and YNFKEQ. This entry comes from a study of response to subunit inactivated influenza vaccine. Study-wide points: The authors proposed limited new T cell recruitment per seasonal influenza vaccination.

TCRdb re-called the RT-PCR reads through MiXCR, storing one row per CDR3 protein. The sample includes about 520,000 distinct CDR3 sequences, less than 7.5% of them seen just once. The chain combines TRBV4-2 with TRBJ2-1, with no clear D. This receptor was obtained from a man between 50 and 75 years old who received an inactivated influenza vaccine. Sequencing used PBMCs from blood, obtained less than 30 months after vaccination. The CDR3 protein is CASSQDFGPSSYNEQFF. The CDR3 DNA reads as TGTGCCAGCAGCCAAGATTTTGGACCTTCCAGTTACAATGAGCAGTTCTTC.